This T cell receptor (beta chain) was identified during a study of response to subunit inactivated influenza vaccine (dated by TCRdb to between 2018 and 2020). Turning to the overall study: To follow how T cells responded to a trivalent subunit inactivated influenza vaccine, the researchers relied on deep quantitative profiling of the T cell receptor repertoire. General findings and caveats noted by the study authors: The authors proposed that each seasonal influenza vaccination may bring in only a limited number of new T cells.

For this clonotype: This clone's antigen is unknown. No base-level quality is on record; no much larger clone is a single base apart.

Relative to germline, V is 4 bases shorter and J is 4 bases shorter, with 17 bases between their ends. The germline V gene gives CDR1 as SGHTA and CDR2 as FQGNSA. The CDR3 contains 15 residues, cysteine and phenylalanine counted. Solely the CDR3 DNA is kept, with 45 bases framed from the first base. Preparation of the library involved RT-PCR. TCRdb lists the instrument as Illumina HiSeq 2500. The public sequencing data were trimmed at Q25 with fastp and processed into clonotypes with MiXCR by TCRdb, which kept only in-frame beta chains. Rows matching on CDR3 protein sequence are summarized as one entry with the most common DNA and genes. This sample gives around 540,000 distinct CDR3 sequences in total; around 11% of them show up just once. The ten biggest clones cover 9.5% to 13% of the sample.

The rearranged chain carries TRBV7-2 and TRBJ2-7; TRBD2 is possibly the D segment (6 matching bases). This receptor was obtained from a man aged 50 to 60 who received an inactivated influenza vaccine. Donor details come from another sample of the same person, matched by shared clones. This material consisted of PBMCs from blood, taken on the day of vaccination. Read as DNA, the sequence is TGTGCCAGCAGCTCCCACCTAGCGCCCTTATACGAGCAGTACTTC. This gives the protein CASSSHLAPLYEQYF.